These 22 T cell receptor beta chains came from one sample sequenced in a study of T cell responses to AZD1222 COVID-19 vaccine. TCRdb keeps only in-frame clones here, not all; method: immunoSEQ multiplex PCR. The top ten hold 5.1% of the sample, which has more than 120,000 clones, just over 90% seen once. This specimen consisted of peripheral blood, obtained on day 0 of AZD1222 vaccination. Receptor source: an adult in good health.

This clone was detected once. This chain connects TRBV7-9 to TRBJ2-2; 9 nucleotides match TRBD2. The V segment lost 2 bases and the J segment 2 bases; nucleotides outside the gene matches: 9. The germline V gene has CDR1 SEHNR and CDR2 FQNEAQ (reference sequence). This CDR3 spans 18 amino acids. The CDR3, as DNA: TGTGCCAGCAGCTTAAGGGGTGCTAGCGGGACAAACACCGGGGAGCTGTTTTTT. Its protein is CASSLRGASGTNTGELFF.

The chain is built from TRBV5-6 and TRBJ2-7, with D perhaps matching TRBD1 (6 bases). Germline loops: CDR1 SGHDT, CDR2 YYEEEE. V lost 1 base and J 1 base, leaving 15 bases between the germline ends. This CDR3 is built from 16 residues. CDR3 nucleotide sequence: TGTGCCAGCAGCTTGCGTGGCGTCAGGGGATCCTACGAGCAGTACTTC. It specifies CASSLRGVRGSYEQYF.

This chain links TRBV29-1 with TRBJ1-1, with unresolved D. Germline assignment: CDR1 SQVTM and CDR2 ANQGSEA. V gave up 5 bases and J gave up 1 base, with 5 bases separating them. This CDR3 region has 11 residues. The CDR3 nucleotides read TGCAGCGTTAAAGGGAACACTGAAGCTTTCTTT. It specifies CSVKGNTEAFF.

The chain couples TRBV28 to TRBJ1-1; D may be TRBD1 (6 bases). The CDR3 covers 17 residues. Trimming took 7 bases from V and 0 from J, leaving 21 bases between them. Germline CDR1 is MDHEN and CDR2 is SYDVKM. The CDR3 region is CASTPGQGPFMNTEAFF. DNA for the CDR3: TGTGCCAGCACCCCTGGGCAGGGGCCCTTCATGAACACTGAAGCTTTCTTT.

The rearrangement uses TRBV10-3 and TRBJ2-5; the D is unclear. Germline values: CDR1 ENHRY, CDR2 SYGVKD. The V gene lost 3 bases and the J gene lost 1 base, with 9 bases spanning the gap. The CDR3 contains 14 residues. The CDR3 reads CAISDGRRQETQYF. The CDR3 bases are TGTGCCATCAGTGACGGCAGGCGCCAAGAGACCCAGTACTTC.

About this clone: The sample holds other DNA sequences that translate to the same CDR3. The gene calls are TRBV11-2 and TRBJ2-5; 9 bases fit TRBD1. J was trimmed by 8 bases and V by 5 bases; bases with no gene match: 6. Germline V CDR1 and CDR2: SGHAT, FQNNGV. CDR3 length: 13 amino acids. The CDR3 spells CASSRDRGETQYF. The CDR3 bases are TGTGCCAGCAGCCGAGACAGGGGGGAAACCCAGTACTTC.

In DNA form, the CDR3 reads TGTGCCAGCAGCGTAGTTTCCGGACGCCAAGAGACCCAGTACTTC. Its protein product is CASSVVSGRQETQYF. V and J are TRBV9 and TRBJ2-5; no clear D. CDR1 is SGDLS, CDR2 YYNGEE, per germline. V was shortened by 0 bases and J by 1 base, with 10 bases between the two germline ends. There are 15 residues in the CDR3.

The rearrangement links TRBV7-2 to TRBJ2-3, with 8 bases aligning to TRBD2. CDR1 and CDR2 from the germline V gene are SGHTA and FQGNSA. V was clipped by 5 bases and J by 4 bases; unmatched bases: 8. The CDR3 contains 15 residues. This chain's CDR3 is CASSVSGKISDTQYF. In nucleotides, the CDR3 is TGTGCCAGCAGCGTTAGCGGGAAGATTTCAGATACGCAGTATTTT.

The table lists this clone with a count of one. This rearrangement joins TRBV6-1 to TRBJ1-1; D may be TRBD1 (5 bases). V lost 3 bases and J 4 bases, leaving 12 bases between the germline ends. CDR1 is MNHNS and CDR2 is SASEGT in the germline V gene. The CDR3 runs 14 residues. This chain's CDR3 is CASSDRVLGTEAFF. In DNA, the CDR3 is TGTGCCAGCAGTGACAGGGTTTTGGGCACTGAAGCTTTCTTT.

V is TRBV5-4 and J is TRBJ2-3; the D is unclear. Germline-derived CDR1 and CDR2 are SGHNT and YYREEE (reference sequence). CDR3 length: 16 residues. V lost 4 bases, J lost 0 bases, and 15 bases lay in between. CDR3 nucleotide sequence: TGTGCCAGCAGCCGCTCAAGGCTGGGGAGCACAGATACGCAGTATTTT. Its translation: CASSRSRLGSTDTQYF. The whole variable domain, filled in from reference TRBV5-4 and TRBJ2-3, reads ETGVTQSPTHLIKTRGQQVTLRCSSQSGHNTVSWYQQALGQGPQFIFQYYREEENGRGNFPPRFSGLQFPNYSSELNVNALELDDSALYLCASSRSRLGSTDTQYFGPGTRLTVL.

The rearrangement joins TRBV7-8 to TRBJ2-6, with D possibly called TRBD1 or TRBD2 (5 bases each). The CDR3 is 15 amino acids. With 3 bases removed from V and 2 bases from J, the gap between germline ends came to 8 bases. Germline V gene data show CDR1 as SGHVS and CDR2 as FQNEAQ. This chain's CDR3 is CASSFRETGANVLTF. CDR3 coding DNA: TGTGCCAGCAGCTTCAGGGAGACTGGGGCCAACGTCCTGACTTTC.

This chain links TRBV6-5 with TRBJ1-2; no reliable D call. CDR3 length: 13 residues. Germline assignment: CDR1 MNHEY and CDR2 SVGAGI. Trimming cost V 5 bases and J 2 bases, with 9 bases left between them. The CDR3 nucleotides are TGTGCCAGCAGTCCCGATTTAAACTATGGCTACACCTTC. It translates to CASSPDLNYGYTF.

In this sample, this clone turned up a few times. CDR3 DNA: TGTGCCAGCAGCACCGGTTCGGGGGTTTTCGAGCAGTACTTC. Its translation: CASSTGSGVFEQYF. This rearrangement joins TRBV7-2 to TRBJ2-7, with a possible D match to TRBD2 (6 bases). The CDR3 length is 14 residues. V was cut by 5 bases and J by 6 bases, with 17 bases left in between. CDR1 and CDR2 from the germline V gene are SGHTA and FQGNSA.

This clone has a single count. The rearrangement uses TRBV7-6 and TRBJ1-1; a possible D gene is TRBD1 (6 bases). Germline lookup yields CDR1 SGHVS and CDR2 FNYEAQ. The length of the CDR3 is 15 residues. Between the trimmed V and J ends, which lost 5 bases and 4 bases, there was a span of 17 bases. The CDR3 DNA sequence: TGTGCCAGCAGCCCAGGGGTGGGTTTAAGCACTGAAGCTTTCTTT. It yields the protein CASSPGVGLSTEAFF.

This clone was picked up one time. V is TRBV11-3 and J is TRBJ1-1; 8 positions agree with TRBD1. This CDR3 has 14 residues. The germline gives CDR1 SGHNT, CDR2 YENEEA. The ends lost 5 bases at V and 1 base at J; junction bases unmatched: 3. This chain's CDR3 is CASSPQGENTEAFF. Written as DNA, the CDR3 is TGTGCCAGCAGCCCACAGGGGGAGAACACTGAAGCTTTCTTT.

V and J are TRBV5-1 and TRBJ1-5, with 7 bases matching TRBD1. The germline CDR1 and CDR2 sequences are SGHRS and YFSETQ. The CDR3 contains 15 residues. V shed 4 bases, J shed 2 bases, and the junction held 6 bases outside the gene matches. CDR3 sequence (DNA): TGCGCCAGCAGCCCCACAGGGGAAGGCAATCAGCCCCAGCATTTT. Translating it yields CASSPTGEGNQPQHF.

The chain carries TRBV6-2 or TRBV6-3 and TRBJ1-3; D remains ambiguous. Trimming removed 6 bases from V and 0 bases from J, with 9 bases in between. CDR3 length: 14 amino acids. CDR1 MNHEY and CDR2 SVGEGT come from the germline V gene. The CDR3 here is CASSDTFSGNTIYF. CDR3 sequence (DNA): TGTGCCAGCAGCGACACCTTCTCTGGAAACACCATATATTTT.

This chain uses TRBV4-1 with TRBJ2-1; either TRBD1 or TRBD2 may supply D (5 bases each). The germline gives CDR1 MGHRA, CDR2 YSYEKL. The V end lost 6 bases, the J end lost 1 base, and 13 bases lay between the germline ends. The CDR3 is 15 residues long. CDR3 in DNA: TGCGCCAGCAGTCGAAGGGACCATTCCTACAATGAGCAGTTCTTC. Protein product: CASSRRDHSYNEQFF.

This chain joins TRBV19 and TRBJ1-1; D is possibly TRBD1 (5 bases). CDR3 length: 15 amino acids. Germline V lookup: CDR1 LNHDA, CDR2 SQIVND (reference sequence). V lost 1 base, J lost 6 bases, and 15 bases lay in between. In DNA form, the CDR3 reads TGTGCCAGTAGTATAGCTGGGGCGGGCCCGGCTGAAGCTTTCTTT. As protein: CASSIAGAGPAEAFF.

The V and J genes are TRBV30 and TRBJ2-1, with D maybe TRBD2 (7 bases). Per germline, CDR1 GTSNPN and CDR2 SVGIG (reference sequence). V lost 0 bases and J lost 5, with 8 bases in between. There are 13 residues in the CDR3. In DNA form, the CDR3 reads TGTGCCTGGAGTGTAGGGGGGGACAATGAGCAGTTCTTC. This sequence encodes CAWSVGGDNEQFF. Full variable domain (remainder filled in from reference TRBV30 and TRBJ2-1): SQTIHQWPATLVQPVGSPLSLECTVEGTSNPNLYWYRQAAGRGLQLLFYSVGIGQISSEVPQNLSASRPQDRQFILSSKKLLLSDSGFYLCAWSVGGDNEQFFGPGTRLTVL.

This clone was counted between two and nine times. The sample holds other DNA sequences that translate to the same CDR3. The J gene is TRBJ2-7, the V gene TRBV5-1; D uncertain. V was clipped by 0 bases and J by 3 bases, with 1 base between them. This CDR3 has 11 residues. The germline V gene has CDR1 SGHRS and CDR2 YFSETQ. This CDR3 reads CASSLDYEQYF. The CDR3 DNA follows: TGCGCCAGCAGCTTGGACTACGAGCAGTACTTC. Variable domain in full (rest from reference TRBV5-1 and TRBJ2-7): KAGVTQTPRYLIKTRGQQVTLSCSPISGHRSVSWYQQTPGQGLQFLFEYFSETQRNKGNFPGRFSGRQFSNSRSEMNVSTLELGDSALYLCASSLDYEQYFGPGTRLTVT.

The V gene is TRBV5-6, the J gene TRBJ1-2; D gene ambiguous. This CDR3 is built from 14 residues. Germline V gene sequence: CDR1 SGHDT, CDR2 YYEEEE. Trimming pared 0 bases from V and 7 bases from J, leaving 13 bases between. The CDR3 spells CASSLGLPSGGYTF. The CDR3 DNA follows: TGTGCCAGCAGCTTGGGTCTGCCCTCGGGTGGCTACACCTTC. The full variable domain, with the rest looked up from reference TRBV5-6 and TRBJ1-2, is DAGVTQSPTHLIKTRGQQVTLRCSPKSGHDTVSWYQQALGQGPQFIFQYYEEEERQRGNFPDRFSGHQFPNYSSELNVNALLLGDSALYLCASSLGLPSGGYTFGSGTRLTVV.